Presented here are 30 T cell receptor beta chains from one specimen sequenced in a study of molecular identifiers for immune sequencing clone quantification. A single record per CDR3 protein comes from TCRdb applying MiXCR to the PCR reads. Among 45,000 to 55,000 distinct CDR3 sequences listed, 36% were seen once. Sequenced input: naive CD8+ T cells from blood, with Jurkat cell RNA spiked in. Indicated subset: FACS-sorted CD8+CD4-CCR7+CD45RA+ naive T cells. These TCRs come from a human donor in good health. Some libraries in this study had Jurkat cell RNA spiked in.

About this clonotype itself: At one end, the junction sequence differs from germline, possibly due to a read error. V gene TRBV12-3 or TRBV12-4 combines with J gene TRBJ1-2; D unclear. The CDR3 extends over 13 amino acids. The CDR3 DNA follows: TGTGCCAGCAGTTCCTCGGATTACTATGGCTTCACCTTC. It yields the protein CASSSSDYYGFTF.

This clonotype was detected ten times or more. The CDR3 loop is CASTKAGGTDTQYF. The DNA for the CDR3 is TGTGCCAGCACAAAAGCGGGGGGCACAGATACGCAGTATTTT. The V call is TRBV28, the J call TRBJ2-3; 8 nucleotides align to TRBD2. The CDR3 extends over 14 amino acids. V was pared by 7 bases and J by 1 base, with 4 bases of the junction left unmatched. Looked up from germline, CDR1 is MDHEN and CDR2 is SYDVKM.

Concerning this clonotype itself: This may be a read error, as it is one base from a much larger clone. J is TRBJ2-1 and V is TRBV28, with D uncertain. The CDR3 length is 15 residues. Per the germline V gene, CDR1 is MDHEN and CDR2 is SYDVKM. Trimming stripped 7 bases from V and 1 base from J, with 14 bases between. The DNA of the CDR3 is TGTGCCAGCAAAAGACAACCTAGTTCCTACAATGAGCAGTTCTTC. Its protein product is CASKRQPSSYNEQFF.

This sequence joins TRBV7-9 and TRBJ2-3; D call uncertain. Trimming removed 2 bases at V and 4 bases at J, with 4 bases between. The germline V gene has CDR1 SEHNR and CDR2 FQNEAQ (reference sequence). The CDR3 loop spans 12 amino acids. CDR3 loop: CASSLFADTQYF. The CDR3 DNA sequence: TGTGCCAGCAGCTTATTCGCAGATACGCAGTATTTT. Combining the CDR3 with reference TRBV7-9 and TRBJ2-3 gives the whole variable domain DTGVSQNPRHKITKRGQNVTFRCDPISEHNRLYWYRQTLGQGPEFLTYFQNEAQLEKSRLLSDRFSAERPKGSFSTLEIQRTEQGDSAMYLCASSLFADTQYFGPGTRLTVL.

This clonotype was counted only a few times. The rearrangement links TRBV20-1 to TRBJ2-1, with D maybe TRBD2 (6 bases). Germline values: CDR1 DFQATT, CDR2 SNEGSKA (reference sequence). The ends were cut back, 0 bases at V and 0 bases at J, with 9 bases in the middle. The CDR3 contains 15 residues. The CDR3, as DNA: TGCAGTGCTAGAGATGACGGGAGCTCCTACAATGAGCAGTTCTTC. Its translation is CSARDDGSSYNEQFF.

This chain connects TRBV7-8 to TRBJ2-4; tentative D call: TRBD1 (5 bases). CDR1 SGHVS and CDR2 FQNEAQ come from the germline V gene. The length of the CDR3 is 13 residues. V shed 0 bases and J shed 7 bases, with 7 bases lying between them. The CDR3: CASSLAPGNIQYF. The CDR3 nucleotides read TGTGCCAGCAGCTTAGCGCCAGGGAACATTCAGTACTTC.

This clonotype was picked up a small number of times. The chain has TRBV4-3 and TRBJ2-3; D is perhaps TRBD1 (6 bases). The CDR3 consists of 15 residues. Germline CDR1 and CDR2: LGHNA and YSLEER. Trimming took 1 base from V and 2 from J, leaving 10 bases between them. This CDR3 is CASSQGRTVTDTQYF. In DNA form, the CDR3 reads TGCGCCAGCAGCCAAGGAAGGACAGTCACAGATACGCAGTATTTT.

In the case of this clonotype: A junction end diverges from the germline sequence, so it may reflect a read error. The chain joins TRBV5-1 to TRBJ1-2; perhaps TRBD1 as D (5 bases). This CDR3 contains 12 residues. Germline V CDR1 and CDR2: SGHRS, YFSETQ. The CDR3 nucleotides read TGCGCCAGCAGTTTGGGCGGGCAGGGCAGCTCCTTC. Translating gives CASSLGGQGSSF.

The V and J genes are TRBV7-8 and TRBJ2-7, with D hard to call. V lost 5 bases, J lost 6 bases, and 17 bases lay in between. The germline V gene encodes CDR1 SGHVS and CDR2 FQNEAQ. The CDR3 spans 14 residues. The CDR3 loop is CASSPGPLEAEQYF. CDR3 in DNA: TGTGCCAGCAGCCCTGGACCACTTGAGGCCGAGCAGTACTTC.

This clonotype has ten or more counts. The chain is built from TRBV27 and TRBJ2-5, with 7 nucleotides matching TRBD1. V shed 6 bases, J shed 5 bases, and the junction held 3 bases outside the gene matches. The germline V gene has CDR1 MNHEY and CDR2 SMNVEV (reference sequence). CDR3 length: 12 amino acids. In DNA form, the CDR3 reads TGTGCCAGCAGGACAGGGCACGAGACCCAGTACTTC. It is translated as CASRTGHETQYF.

This clonotype occurred a few times. J is TRBJ2-7 and V is TRBV4-1; no reliable D call. With 1 base removed from V and 5 bases from J, the gap between germline ends came to 12 bases. Looked up from germline, CDR1 is MGHRA and CDR2 is YSYEKL. This CDR3 region has 14 residues. The CDR3 DNA is TGCGCCAGCAGCCAAGTGACGACGCCGAACGAGCAGTACTTC. Translating it yields CASSQVTTPNEQYF.

This clonotype has ten or more counts. The chain links TRBV15 to TRBJ2-3; 12 bases line up with TRBD2. From germline, CDR1 is LNHNV and CDR2 YYDKDF (reference sequence). The CDR3 spans 15 residues. J was trimmed by 6 bases and V by 5 bases; bases with no gene match: 6. The CDR3 protein is CATSRRLAGVDTQYF. The CDR3 DNA reads as TGTGCCACCAGCCGAAGACTAGCGGGAGTCGATACGCAGTATTTT.

V gene TRBV20-1 combines with J gene TRBJ2-4; 8 bases map to TRBD2. Unmatched junction bases numbered 5, after V lost 2 bases and J lost 8 bases. This CDR3 contains 13 residues. Germline CDR1 is DFQATT and CDR2 is SNEGSKA (reference sequence). CDR3 loop: CSARPRGGDIQYF. The CDR3 nucleotides are TGCAGTGCTAGACCCCGGGGGGGAGACATTCAGTACTTC.

The chain couples TRBV10-3 to TRBJ2-5; 7 bases agree with TRBD2. V shed 10 bases, J shed 2 bases, and the junction held 10 bases outside the gene matches. CDR3 length: 14 residues. Germline lookup yields CDR1 ENHRY and CDR2 SYGVKD. DNA of the CDR3: TGTGCCAGCGAGAACCCGGGACTACAAGAGACCCAGTACTTC. It is translated as CASENPGLQETQYF.

This clonotype occurred a few times. V and J are TRBV6-5 and TRBJ1-2; no firm D call. V dropped 2 bases and J dropped 1 base, with 5 bases sitting between them. Germline CDR1 reads MNHEY; CDR2 reads SVGAGI. CDR3 length: 13 residues. As DNA, the CDR3 is TGTGCCAGCAGTTACGCCGTTAACTATGGCTACACCTTC. Amino acid sequence: CASSYAVNYGYTF.

Concerning this clonotype: A read error may be the cause here, since a much bigger clone is one base away. The chain recombines TRBV28 with TRBJ1-1, with D hard to call. The V end was cut by 6 bases, the J end by 7 bases, with 15 bases between. The length of the CDR3 is 13 residues. Germline lookup yields CDR1 MDHEN and CDR2 SYDVKM. The CDR3 region has the DNA TGTGCCAGCAGCATAGGGTCAGTGCTTGAAGCTTTCTTT. This translates into CASSIGSVLEAFF.

In its sample, this clonotype was seen many times. The chain is built from TRBV20-1 and TRBJ2-7; 9 bases match TRBD1. The CDR3 is made up of 12 amino acids. Germline trimming cut 6 bases from V and 4 bases from J; bases unmatched to any gene: 4. Germline values: CDR1 DFQATT, CDR2 SNEGSKA (reference sequence). The chain's CDR3 is CSARQGGYEQYF. In DNA, the CDR3 is TGCAGTGCAAGACAGGGGGGATACGAGCAGTACTTC.

The J gene is TRBJ1-1, the V gene TRBV7-9; 7 bases match TRBD1. The ends lost 5 bases at V and 10 bases at J; junction bases unmatched: 10. CDR3 length equals 13 residues. Per the germline V gene, CDR1 is SEHNR and CDR2 is FQNEAQ (reference sequence). As DNA, the CDR3 is TGTGCCAGCAGCCCGGGACAGTCGGCTGGAGCTTTCTTT. It yields the protein CASSPGQSAGAFF.

The chain uses TRBV3-1 and TRBJ1-2; D gene unclear. V gave up 4 bases and J gave up 5 bases, with 8 bases separating them. The length of the CDR3 is 12 residues. CDR1 is LGHDT and CDR2 is YNNKEL in the germline V gene (reference sequence). The CDR3 DNA reads as TGTGCCAGCAGCCGACCAGGTTATGGCTACACCTTC. Translation gives CASSRPGYGYTF.

As regards this clonotype: Being one base from a much bigger clone, this may be a read error. This rearrangement joins TRBV28 to TRBJ2-1; D unresolved. This CDR3 has 15 amino acids. CDR1 and CDR2 from the germline V gene are MDHEN and SYDVKM. The CDR3 DNA follows: TGTGCCAGCACCGCGGAAGTCCCCGATTACAATAAGCAGTTCTTC. Amino acids: CASTAEVPDYNKQFF.

This chain uses TRBV6-6 with TRBJ2-1; maybe TRBD2 (5 bases). The germline V gene encodes CDR1 MNHNY and CDR2 SVGAGI (reference sequence). The V and J ends lost 0 bases and 12 bases respectively, with 12 bases between them. The CDR3 spans 13 residues. CDR3 in amino acids: CASSYSRGSPQFF. The CDR3 nucleotides read TGTGCCAGCAGTTACTCGAGAGGGTCCCCGCAGTTCTTC.

As for this clonotype: A much larger clonotype is one base distant, so this may be a read error. This chain links TRBV5-1 with TRBJ2-3, with D tentatively TRBD1 (7 bases). This CDR3 is built from 15 residues. The germline V gene encodes CDR1 SGHRS and CDR2 YFSETQ. The CDR3 loop reads CASSLNRGLTDTQNF. For the CDR3, the DNA is TGCGCCAGCAGCTTAAACAGGGGACTCACAGATACGCAGAATTTT.

Comments on this clonotype: A much bigger clone sits one base away, suggesting this may be a read error. No conserved phenylalanine or tryptophan is present at the end of the CDR3, so a read error is the likely explanation. The J gene is TRBJ2-5, the V gene TRBV9; D is perhaps TRBD2 (5 bases). CDR1 and CDR2 from the germline V gene are SGDLS and YYNGEE. CDR3 length equals 14 residues. The V gene lost 2 bases and the J gene lost 0 bases, with 8 bases spanning the gap. CDR3 region: CASSVAGHQETQYL. The CDR3, as DNA: TGTGCCAGCAGCGTGGCGGGCCACCAAGAGACCCAGTACCTC.

This clonotype was counted between two and nine times. The chain recombines TRBV12-3 or TRBV12-4 with TRBJ2-2; D gene unclear. The CDR3 contains 12 residues. V lost 2 bases, J lost 5 bases, and 3 bases lay in between. CDR3 in amino acids: CASSLLTGELFF. In DNA, the CDR3 is TGTGCCAGCAGTTTACTAACCGGGGAGCTGTTTTTT.

This clonotype was found many times. V and J are TRBV15 and TRBJ2-3; the match to TRBD1 covers 7 bases. This CDR3 comprises 16 residues. With V trimmed by 5 bases and J by 2 bases, 10 bases remained unmatched. Germline V gives CDR1 LNHNV, CDR2 YYDKDF (reference sequence). The CDR3 here is CATSVRTGGPTDTQYF. The CDR3 DNA reads as TGTGCCACCAGCGTCCGGACAGGCGGTCCCACAGATACGCAGTATTTT. Together with reference TRBV15 and TRBJ2-3, the CDR3 gives the full variable domain: DAMVIQNPRYQVTQFGKPVTLSCSQTLNHNVMYWYQQKSSQAPKLLFHYYDKDFNNEADTPDNFQSRRPNTSFCFLDIRSPGLGDTAMYLCATSVRTGGPTDTQYFGPGTRLTVL.

This clonotype has a count of ten or more. The chain employs TRBV28 and TRBJ1-4; tentatively, D is TRBD1 (6 bases). Germline lookup yields CDR1 MDHEN and CDR2 SYDVKM. V lost 5 bases to trimming and J lost 7 bases, with 14 bases between them. CDR3 length equals 14 residues. The CDR3 nucleotides read TGTGCCAGCAGTCCGAGGGGGTTTGTTGAAAAACTGTTTTTT. Residues: CASSPRGFVEKLFF.

This clonotype was seen a handful of times. J is TRBJ1-5 and V is TRBV19; no reliable D call. Trimming shortened V by 5 bases and J by 3 bases, and 17 bases separated the two germline ends. The CDR3 sequence is 16 residues long. Germline V lookup: CDR1 LNHDA, CDR2 SQIVND (reference sequence). This chain's CDR3 is CASSSYPDAINQPQHF. CDR3 bases: TGTGCCAGTAGTTCCTACCCGGACGCCATCAATCAGCCCCAGCATTTT. The whole variable domain, remainder taken from reference TRBV19 and TRBJ1-5, is DGGITQSPKYLFRKEGQNVTLSCEQNLNHDAMYWYRQDPGQGLRLIYYSQIVNDFQKGDIAEGYSVSREKKESFPLTVTSAQKNPTAFYLCASSSYPDAINQPQHFGDGTRLSIL.

The sample holds many counts of this clonotype. This chain joins TRBV6-2 or TRBV6-3 and TRBJ1-1, with D perhaps TRBD1 (5 bases). The V end lost 5 bases, the J end lost 5 bases, and 15 bases lay between the germline ends. The CDR3 runs to 14 residues. From germline, CDR1 is MNHEY and CDR2 SVGEGT. CDR3 sequence (DNA): TGTGCCAGCAGTATCGCTCCGGGGGGTACTGAAGCTTTCTTT. Its translation: CASSIAPGGTEAFF.

Regarding this clonotype: An end of the junction differs from the germline gene, which may be a read error. This chain links TRBV20-1 with TRBJ2-7; unclear D gene. The germline CDR1 and CDR2 sequences are DFQATT and SNEGSKA (reference sequence). The CDR3 runs 11 residues. The CDR3 DNA sequence: TGCAGTGCTAATCTAGGATGCGAGCAGTACTTT. Its translation is CSANLGCEQYF.

This chain uses TRBV24-1 with TRBJ2-5, with unresolved D. With 1 base removed from V and 4 bases from J, the gap between germline ends came to 12 bases. Per the germline V gene, CDR1 is KGHDR and CDR2 is SFDVKD. This CDR3 region has 15 residues. In DNA form, the CDR3 reads TGTGCCACCAGTGATTTAGAACCCACGGGAGAGACCCAGTACTTC. Protein: CATSDLEPTGETQYF.